This TCR beta chain is from a study of CD8+ T cells in alopecia areata. Looking at the study overall: It was oral tofacitinib, at 5 to 10 mg twice daily, that treated patients received.

Investigators isolated RNA and reverse transcribed it into cDNA to act as the sequencing template. The table came from immunoSEQ multiplex PCR; TCRdb's copy has only in-frame clones and leaves some out. The sample holds about 180,000 clones, less than 75% seen once. Germline CDR1 is SNHLY and CDR2 is FYNNEI. Trimming left V 7 bases short and J 0 bases short, with 13 bases between. The CDR3 has 14 residues. The sample holds a few counts of this clone. Sequenced material: CD8+ T cells sorted from blood, taken at week 0. The sequence was obtained from a human donor with alopecia areata. V usage is TRBV2 and J usage is TRBJ2-7; D is unclear. The CDR3 bases are TGTGCCAGCATTCAGAGAGGCAGCTCCTACGAGCAGTACTTC. The encoded protein is CASIQRGSSYEQYF.